This T cell receptor beta chain was found in a study of T cell responses to AZD1222 COVID-19 vaccine. CDR1 is SQVTM, CDR2 ANQGSEA, per germline. The V end lost 3 bases, the J end lost 4 bases, and 12 bases lay between the germline ends. The CDR3 is 13 amino acids. The data were produced by immunoSEQ multiplex PCR, yet TCRdb's version contains in-frame clones alone and is incomplete. The repertoire has around 99,000 clones, approximately 91% of them found once; the top ten carry around 13%. This clone has just one count. The receptor comes from an adult in good health. This specimen consisted of peripheral blood, obtained on day 0 of MenACWY control vaccination. The rearrangement joins TRBV29-1 to TRBJ1-2; D is unresolved. The CDR3 DNA sequence: TGCAGCGTTGAGTTATTAATCACCTATGGCTACACCTTC. Amino acid sequence: CSVELLITYGYTF.